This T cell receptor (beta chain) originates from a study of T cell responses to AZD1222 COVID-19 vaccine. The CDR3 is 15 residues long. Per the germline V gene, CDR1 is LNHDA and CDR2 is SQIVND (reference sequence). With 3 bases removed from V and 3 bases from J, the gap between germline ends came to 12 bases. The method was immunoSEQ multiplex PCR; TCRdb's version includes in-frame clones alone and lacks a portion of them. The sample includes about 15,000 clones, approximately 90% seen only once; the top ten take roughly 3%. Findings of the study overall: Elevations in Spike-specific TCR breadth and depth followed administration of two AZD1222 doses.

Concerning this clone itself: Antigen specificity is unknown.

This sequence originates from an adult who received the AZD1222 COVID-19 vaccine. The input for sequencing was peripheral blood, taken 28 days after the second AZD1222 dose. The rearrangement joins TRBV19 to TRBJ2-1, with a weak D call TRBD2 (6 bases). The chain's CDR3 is CASSITGGIYNEQFF. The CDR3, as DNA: TGTGCCAGTAGTATTACCGGAGGGATCTACAATGAGCAGTTCTTC.